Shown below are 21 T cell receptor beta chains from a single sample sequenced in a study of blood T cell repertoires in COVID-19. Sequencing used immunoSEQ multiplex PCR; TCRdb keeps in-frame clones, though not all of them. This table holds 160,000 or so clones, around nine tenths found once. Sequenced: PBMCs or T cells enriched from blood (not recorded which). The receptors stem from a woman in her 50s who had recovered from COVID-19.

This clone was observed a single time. The CDR3 bases are TGCGCCAGCAGCTCCCGGGACAGGGGCGGAACTGAAGCTTTCTTT. Its protein is CASSSRDRGGTEAFF. V usage is TRBV5-1 and J usage is TRBJ1-1; TRBD1 aligns across 10 bases. The V gene end was trimmed by 3 bases and the J gene end by 5 bases; junction bases not matched to a gene: 7. The CDR3 runs to 15 residues. CDR1 is SGHRS and CDR2 is YFSETQ in the germline V gene.

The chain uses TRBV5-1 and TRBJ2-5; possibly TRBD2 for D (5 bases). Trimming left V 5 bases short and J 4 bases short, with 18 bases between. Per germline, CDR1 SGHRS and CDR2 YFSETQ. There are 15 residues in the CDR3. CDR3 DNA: TGCGCCAGCAGTCCGGCGTTGAGGGCCACAGAGACCCAGTACTTC. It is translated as CASSPALRATETQYF.

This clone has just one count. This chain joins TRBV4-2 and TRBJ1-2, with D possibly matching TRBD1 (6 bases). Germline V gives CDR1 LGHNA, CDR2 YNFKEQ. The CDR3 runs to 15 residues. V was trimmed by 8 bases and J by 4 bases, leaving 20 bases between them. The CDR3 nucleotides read TGTGCCAGCGGAAGTGCCGAGACAGGACTCTATGGCTACACCTTC. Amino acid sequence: CASGSAETGLYGYTF.

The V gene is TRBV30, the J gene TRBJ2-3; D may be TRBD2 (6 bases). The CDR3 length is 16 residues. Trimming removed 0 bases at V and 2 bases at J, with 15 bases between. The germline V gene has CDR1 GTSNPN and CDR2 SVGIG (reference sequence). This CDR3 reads CAWSVRRGRVTDTQYF. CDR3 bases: TGTGCCTGGAGTGTACGGAGGGGCCGAGTCACAGATACGCAGTATTTT.

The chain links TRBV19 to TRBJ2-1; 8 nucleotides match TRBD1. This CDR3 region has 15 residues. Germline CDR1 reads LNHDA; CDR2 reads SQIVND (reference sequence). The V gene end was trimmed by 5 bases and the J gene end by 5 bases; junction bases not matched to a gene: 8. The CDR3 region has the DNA TGTGCCAGTAGTTTACCAGGGGGCGCGCACAATGAGCAGTTCTTC. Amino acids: CASSLPGGAHNEQFF. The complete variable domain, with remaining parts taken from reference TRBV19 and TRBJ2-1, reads DGGITQSPKYLFRKEGQNVTLSCEQNLNHDAMYWYRQDPGQGLRLIYYSQIVNDFQKGDIAEGYSVSREKKESFPLTVTSAQKNPTAFYLCASSLPGGAHNEQFFGPGTRLTVL.

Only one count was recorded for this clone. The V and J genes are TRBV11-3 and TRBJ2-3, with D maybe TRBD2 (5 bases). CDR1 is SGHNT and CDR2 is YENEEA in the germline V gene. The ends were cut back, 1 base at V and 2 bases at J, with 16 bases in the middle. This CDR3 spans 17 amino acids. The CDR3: CASSLGGRHRFTDTQYF. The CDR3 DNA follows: TGTGCCAGCAGCTTAGGAGGGCGACACAGATTCACAGATACGCAGTATTTT.

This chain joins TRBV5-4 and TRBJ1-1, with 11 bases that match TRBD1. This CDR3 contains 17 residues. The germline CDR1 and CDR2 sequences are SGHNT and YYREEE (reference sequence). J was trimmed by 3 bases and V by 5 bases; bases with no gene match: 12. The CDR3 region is CASSNPGTGGRDTEAFF. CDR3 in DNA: TGTGCCAGCAGTAACCCGGGGACAGGGGGGAGGGACACTGAAGCTTTCTTT.

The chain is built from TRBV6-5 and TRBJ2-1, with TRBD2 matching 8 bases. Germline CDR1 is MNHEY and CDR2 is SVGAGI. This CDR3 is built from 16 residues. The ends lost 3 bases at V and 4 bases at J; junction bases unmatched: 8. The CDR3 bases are TGTGCCAGCAGTTATTCCCCGGGGGGGCCATACAATGAGCAGTTCTTC. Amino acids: CASSYSPGGPYNEQFF.

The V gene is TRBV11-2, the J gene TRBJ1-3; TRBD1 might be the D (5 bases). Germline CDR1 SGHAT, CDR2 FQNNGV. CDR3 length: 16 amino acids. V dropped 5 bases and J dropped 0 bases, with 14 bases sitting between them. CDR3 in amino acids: CASSPRVGYSGNTIYF. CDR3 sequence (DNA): TGTGCCAGCAGCCCCAGGGTCGGCTACTCTGGAAACACCATATATTTT.

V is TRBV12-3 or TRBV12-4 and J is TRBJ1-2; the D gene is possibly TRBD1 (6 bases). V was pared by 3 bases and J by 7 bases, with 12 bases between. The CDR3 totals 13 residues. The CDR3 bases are TGTGCCAGCAGTTTGGGGGGGGCAAGTGGCTACACCTTC. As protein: CASSLGGASGYTF.

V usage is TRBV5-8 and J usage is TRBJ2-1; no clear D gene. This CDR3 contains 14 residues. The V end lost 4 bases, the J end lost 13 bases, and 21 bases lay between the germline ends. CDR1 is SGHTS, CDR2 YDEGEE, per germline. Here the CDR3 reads CASSALPLGSEQFF. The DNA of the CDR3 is TGTGCCAGCAGCGCCCTCCCCCTCGGGTCAGAACAGTTCTTC.

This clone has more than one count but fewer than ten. CDR3 nucleotide sequence: TGTGCCGTCCGGCAGGGGGATCAGAATAATTCACCCCTCCACTTT. This gives the protein CAVRQGDQNNSPLHF. The rearrangement uses TRBV10-3 and TRBJ1-6, with 7 bases that match TRBD1. Germline V lookup: CDR1 ENHRY, CDR2 SYGVKD. J gave up 5 bases and V 11 bases, and 12 bases lay outside the gene matches. This CDR3 spans 15 amino acids.

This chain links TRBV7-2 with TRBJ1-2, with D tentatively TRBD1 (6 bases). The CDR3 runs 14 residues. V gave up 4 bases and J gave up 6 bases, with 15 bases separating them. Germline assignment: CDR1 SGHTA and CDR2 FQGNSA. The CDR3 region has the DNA TGTGCCAGCAGCTCGCTACAGGGTGACCATGGCTACACCTTC. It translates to CASSSLQGDHGYTF.

The CDR3 sequence is CASSLDRGNTEAFF. The CDR3 coding sequence is TGTGCCAGCAGTCTTGACAGGGGGAACACTGAAGCTTTCTTT. The V call is TRBV6-4, the J call TRBJ1-1; 8 bases line up with TRBD1. This CDR3 has 14 residues. V gave up 5 bases and J gave up 1 base; unmatched junction bases: 3. Germline lookup yields CDR1 MRHNA and CDR2 SNTAGT.

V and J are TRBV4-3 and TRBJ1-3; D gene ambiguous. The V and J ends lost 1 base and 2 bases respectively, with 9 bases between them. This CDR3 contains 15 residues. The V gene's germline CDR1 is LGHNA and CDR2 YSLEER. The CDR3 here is CASSQVSGAGNTIYF. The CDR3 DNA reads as TGCGCCAGCAGCCAAGTTTCAGGTGCTGGAAACACCATATATTTT.

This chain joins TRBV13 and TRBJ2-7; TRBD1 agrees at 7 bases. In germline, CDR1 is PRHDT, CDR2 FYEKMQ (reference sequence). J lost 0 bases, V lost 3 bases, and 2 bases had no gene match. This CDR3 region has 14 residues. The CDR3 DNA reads TGTGCCAGCAGCTTGGGACAGTTCTCCTACGAGCAGTACTTC. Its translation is CASSLGQFSYEQYF. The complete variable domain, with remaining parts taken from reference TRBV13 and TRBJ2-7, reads AAGVIQSPRHLIKEKRETATLKCYPIPRHDTVYWYQQGPGQDPQFLISFYEKMQSDKGSIPDRFSAQQFSDYHSELNMSSLELGDSALYFCASSLGQFSYEQYFGPGTRLTVT.

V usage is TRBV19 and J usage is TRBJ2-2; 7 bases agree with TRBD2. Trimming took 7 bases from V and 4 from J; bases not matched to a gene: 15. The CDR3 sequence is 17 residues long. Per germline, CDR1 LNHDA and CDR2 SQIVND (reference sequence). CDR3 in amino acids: CASTLLGGSVGTGELFF. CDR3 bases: TGTGCCAGTACCCTACTGGGGGGGTCAGTGGGCACCGGGGAGCTGTTTTTT.

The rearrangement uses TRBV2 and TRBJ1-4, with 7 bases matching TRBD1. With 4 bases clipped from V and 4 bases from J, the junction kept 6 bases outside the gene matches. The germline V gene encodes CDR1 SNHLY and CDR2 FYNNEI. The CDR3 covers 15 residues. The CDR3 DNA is TGTGCCAGCAGTGGGGTGGACAGGCTTAATGAAAAACTGTTTTTT. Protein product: CASSGVDRLNEKLFF.

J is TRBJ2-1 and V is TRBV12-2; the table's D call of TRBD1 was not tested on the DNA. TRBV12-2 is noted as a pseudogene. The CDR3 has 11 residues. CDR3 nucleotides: TGTCGAACAGGGGGACACGATGAGCAGTTCTTC. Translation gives CRTGGHDEQFF.

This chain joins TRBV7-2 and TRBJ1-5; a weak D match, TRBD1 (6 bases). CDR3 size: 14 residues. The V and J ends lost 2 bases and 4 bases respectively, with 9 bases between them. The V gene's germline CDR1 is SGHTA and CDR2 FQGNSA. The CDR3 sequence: CASSLQGFNQPQHF. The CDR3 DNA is TGTGCCAGCAGCTTACAGGGGTTTAATCAGCCCCAGCATTTT. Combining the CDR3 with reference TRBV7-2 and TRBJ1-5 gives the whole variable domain GAGVSQSPSNKVTEKGKDVELRCDPISGHTALYWYRQSLGQGLEFLIYFQGNSAPDKSGLPSDRFSAERTGGSVSTLTIQRTQQEDSAVYLCASSLQGFNQPQHFGDGTRLSIL.

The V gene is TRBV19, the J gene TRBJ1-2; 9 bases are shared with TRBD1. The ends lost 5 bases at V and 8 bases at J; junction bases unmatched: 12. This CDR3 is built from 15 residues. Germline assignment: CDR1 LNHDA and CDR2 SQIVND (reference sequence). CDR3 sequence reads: CASSVDPGTGSGYTF. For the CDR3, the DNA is TGTGCCAGTAGTGTCGATCCCGGGACAGGGTCCGGCTACACCTTC.